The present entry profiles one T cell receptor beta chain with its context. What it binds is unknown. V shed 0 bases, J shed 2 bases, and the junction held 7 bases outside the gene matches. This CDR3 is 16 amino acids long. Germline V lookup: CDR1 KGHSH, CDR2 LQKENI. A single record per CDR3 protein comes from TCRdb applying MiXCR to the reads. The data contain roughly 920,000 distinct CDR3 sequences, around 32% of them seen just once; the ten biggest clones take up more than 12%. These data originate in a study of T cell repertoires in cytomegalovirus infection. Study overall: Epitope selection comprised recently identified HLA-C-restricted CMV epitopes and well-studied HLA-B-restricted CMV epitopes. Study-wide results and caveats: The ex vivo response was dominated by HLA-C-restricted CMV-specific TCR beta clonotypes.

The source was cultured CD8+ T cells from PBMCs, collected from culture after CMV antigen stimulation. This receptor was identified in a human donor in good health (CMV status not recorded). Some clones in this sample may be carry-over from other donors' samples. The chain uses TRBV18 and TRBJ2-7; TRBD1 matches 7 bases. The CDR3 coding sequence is TGTGCCAGCTCACCACCCCCGGGACAGCCCCCCTACGAGCAGTACTTC. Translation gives CASSPPPGQPPYEQYF.